This T cell receptor (beta chain) was found in a study of cytomegalovirus exposure and HLA in healthy donors. Samples came from healthy bone marrow donors. A multiplex PCR was run with 60 Vbeta primers and 13 Jbeta primers. This table comes from immunoSEQ multiplex PCR, and its TCRdb copy is limited to in-frame clones, with some not included. This table holds some 170,000 clones, 80% found once. The germline CDR1 and CDR2 sequences are SQVTM and ANQGSEA. The CDR3 covers 12 residues. Deletions cut 4 bases from V and 3 bases from J, with 6 bases between. Concerning this clone: The same CDR3 can be traced to other DNA sequences in this sample.

The clonotype originates from a man aged 30-40 years in good health and CMV-seronegative. This rearrangement joins TRBV29-1 to TRBJ2-2; no definite D call. The material sequenced was PBMCs. The CDR3: CSVVRDTGELFF. In nucleotides, the CDR3 is TGCAGCGTTGTTCGGGACACCGGGGAGCTGTTTTTT.